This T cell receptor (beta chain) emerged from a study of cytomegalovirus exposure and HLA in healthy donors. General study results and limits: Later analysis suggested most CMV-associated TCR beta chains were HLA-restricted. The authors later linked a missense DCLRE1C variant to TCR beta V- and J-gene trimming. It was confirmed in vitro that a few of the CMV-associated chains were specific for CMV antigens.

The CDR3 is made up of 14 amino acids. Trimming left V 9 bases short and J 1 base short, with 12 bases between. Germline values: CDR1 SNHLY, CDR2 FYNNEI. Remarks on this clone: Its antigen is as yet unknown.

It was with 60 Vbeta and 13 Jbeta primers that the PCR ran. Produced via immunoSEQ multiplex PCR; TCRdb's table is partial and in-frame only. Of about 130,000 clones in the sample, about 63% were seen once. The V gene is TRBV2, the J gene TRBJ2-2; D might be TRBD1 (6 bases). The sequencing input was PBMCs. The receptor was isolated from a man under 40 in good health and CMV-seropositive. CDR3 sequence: CARTGTQNTGELFF. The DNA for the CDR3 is TGTGCCAGGACCGGGACACAGAACACCGGGGAGCTGTTTTTT.